One and the same sample provided the 25 T cell receptor beta chains below, sequenced in a study of graft-versus-host responses after intestinal transplantation. Data came from immunoSEQ multiplex PCR; TCRdb stores just in-frame clones and leaves some out. The table records some 10,000 clones, 25% to 30% of them present only once. Sequencing was performed on alloreactive CD4+ T cells from a mixed lymphocyte reaction culture, taken before intestinal transplant. Subset denoted: CFSE-low proliferating T cells sorted from roughly 6-day pre-transplant mixed lymphocyte reaction (GvH or HvG direction). These receptors all come from a human patient who received an intestinal transplant.

A few counts support this clone. The CDR3 reads CASISKFWTQYF. The CDR3 nucleotides are TGTGCCAGCATTTCCAAGTTTTGGACCCAGTACTTC. The chain uses TRBV6-6 and TRBJ2-5; D is ambiguous. Germline CDR1 MNHNY, CDR2 SVGAGI (reference sequence). There are 12 residues in the CDR3. V gave up 7 bases and J gave up 7 bases, with 13 bases separating them.

The J gene is TRBJ2-1, the V gene TRBV10-2, with TRBD2 matching 11 bases. The CDR3 totals 15 residues. J lost 4 bases, V lost 3 bases, and 2 bases had no gene match. From germline, CDR1 is WSHSY and CDR2 SAAADI. The CDR3, as DNA: TGCGCCAGCAGTGAAGGGACTAGCGGTTACAATGAGCAGTTCTTC. Amino acid sequence: CASSEGTSGYNEQFF.

In this sample, this clone turned up once. The J gene is TRBJ1-3, the V gene TRBV11-2; D is perhaps TRBD1 (5 bases). The CDR3 sequence is 16 residues long. The V and J ends lost 0 bases and 2 bases respectively, with 11 bases between them. Germline CDR1 reads SGHAT; CDR2 reads FQNNGV. CDR3 residues: CASSLEGQGTGNTIYF. The CDR3 DNA reads as TGTGCCAGCAGCTTAGAAGGGCAGGGAACTGGAAACACCATATATTTT.

This clone was seen only a few times. This may come from a read error, since a much larger clone is one base off. The sample contains more than one DNA sequence encoding this CDR3. This chain links TRBV4-1 with TRBJ1-1; 7 nucleotides match TRBD1. Per germline, CDR1 MGHRA and CDR2 YSYEKL. The length of the CDR3 is 15 residues. The V and J ends lost 2 bases and 1 base, in that order; junction bases with no gene match: 4. The CDR3 nucleotides read TGCGCCAGCAGCCAAACCGGACAGGCGAACACTGAAGCTTTCTTT. It encodes CASSQTGQANTEAFF.

As for this clone: One end of the junction is discordant with germline, which a read error may explain. This chain uses TRBV19 with TRBJ1-3; D call uncertain. Germline CDR1 is LNHDA and CDR2 is SQIVND (reference sequence). The CDR3 sequence is 12 residues long. CDR3: CASTIGGNTIYF. CDR3 DNA: TGTGCCAGTACTATAGGAGGAAACACCATATATTTT.

V is TRBV6-1 and J is TRBJ1-1, with no clear D. Germline CDR1 is MNHNS and CDR2 is SASEGT. V dropped 4 bases and J dropped 0 bases, with 6 bases sitting between them. The CDR3 sequence is 13 residues long. The CDR3 spells CASSGKMNTEAFF. The CDR3 DNA follows: TGTGCCAGCAGTGGCAAGATGAACACTGAAGCTTTCTTT.

The chain links TRBV27 to TRBJ1-6, with TRBD1 matching 7 bases. Germline loops: CDR1 MNHEY, CDR2 SMNVEV (reference sequence). Trimming cost V 4 bases and J 2 bases; bases outside gene matches: 5. CDR3 length equals 16 residues. CDR3 protein: CASSSDREAYNSPLHF. The CDR3 bases are TGTGCCAGCAGTTCCGACAGGGAGGCCTATAATTCACCCCTCCACTTT.

This clone was counted a few times. The V and J genes are TRBV15 and TRBJ2-5; D remains unclear. Trimming took 4 bases from V and 1 from J, leaving 13 bases between them. The CDR3 has 15 amino acids. Germline V gene lookup returns CDR1 LNHNV and CDR2 YYDKDF (reference sequence). The CDR3 nucleotides read TGTGCCACCAGCAAGGTGTCTAGAGCCCAAGAGACCCAGTACTTC. Residues: CATSKVSRAQETQYF.

This clone has just a few counts. The chain recombines TRBV5-1 with TRBJ2-7; no firm D call. Deletions cut 3 bases from V and 7 bases from J, with 11 bases between. CDR3 size: 12 residues. CDR1 is SGHRS, CDR2 YFSETQ, per germline. The CDR3 is CASSWAWGEQYF. CDR3 nucleotides: TGCGCCAGCAGCTGGGCGTGGGGTGAGCAGTACTTC.

The CDR3 is CASSTDPSGTADLFF. For the CDR3, the DNA is TGTGCCAGCAGCACCGACCCGTCGGGGACAGCGGACCTGTTCTTC. The rearrangement links TRBV11-2 to TRBJ2-1, with 7 bases that match TRBD1. Germline CDR1 SGHAT, CDR2 FQNNGV. The junction had 19 bases not matched to a gene; V was cut back by 5 bases and J by 15 bases. This CDR3 is built from 15 residues.

This clone appeared a few times. The chain is built from TRBV10-3 and TRBJ2-2; no definite D call. The germline V and J ends were trimmed by 0 bases and 6 bases, with 2 bases remaining between them. There are 12 residues in the CDR3. Germline V gene sequence: CDR1 ENHRY, CDR2 SYGVKD. The CDR3 spells CAISESPGELFF. CDR3 bases: TGTGCCATCAGTGAGTCGCCCGGGGAGCTGTTTTTT.

This clone turned up a few times. This chain joins TRBV13 and TRBJ2-1, with D hard to call. Trimming pared 1 base from V and 5 bases from J, leaving 12 bases between. In germline, CDR1 is PRHDT, CDR2 FYEKMQ (reference sequence). There are 15 residues in the CDR3. CDR3 coding DNA: TGTGCCAGCAGCTTAGTAGCTGCGATAGACAATGAGCAGTTCTTC. Protein product: CASSLVAAIDNEQFF.

The chain's CDR3 is CASSLGGGYTF. As DNA, the CDR3 is TGCGCCAGCAGCTTGGGGGGTGGCTACACCTTC. J is TRBJ1-2 and V is TRBV5-1; the D is unclear. Looked up from germline, CDR1 is SGHRS and CDR2 is YFSETQ. V was clipped by 0 bases and J by 7 bases, with 4 bases between them. The CDR3 contains 11 residues.

This clone is medium-sized (0.01 to 0.1%) within its sample. This chain joins TRBV11-2 and TRBJ2-7, with 10 bases that match TRBD1. CDR3 length: 14 residues. CDR1 SGHAT and CDR2 FQNNGV come from the germline V gene. Losses at the gene ends were 5 bases for V and 3 bases for J; bases not matched to a gene: 4. The CDR3 region is CASSPGQGHYEQYF. CDR3 DNA sequence: TGTGCCAGCAGCCCGGGACAGGGGCACTACGAGCAGTACTTC. Based on the CDR3 plus reference TRBV11-2 and TRBJ2-7, the full variable domain is EAGVAQSPRYKIIEKRQSVAFWCNPISGHATLYWYQQILGQGPKLLIQFQNNGVVDDSQLPKDRFSAERLKGVDSTLKIQPAKLEDSAVYLCASSPGQGHYEQYFGPGTRLTVT.

By sample fraction, this clone is medium-sized. The chain uses TRBV6-5 and TRBJ1-1; D might be TRBD1 (5 bases). This CDR3 comprises 15 residues. V lost 2 bases and J lost 1, with 11 bases in between. Germline CDR1 and CDR2: MNHEY and SVGAGI. In DNA form, the CDR3 reads TGTGCCAGCAGTTACAACTCAGGGCCGAACACTGAAGCTTTCTTT. Translating gives CASSYNSGPNTEAFF.

This clone was seen a few times. V gene TRBV4-3 combines with J gene TRBJ2-1; weak D call: TRBD2 (5 bases). Trimming stripped 1 base from V and 9 bases from J, with 19 bases between. Germline CDR1 and CDR2: LGHNA and YSLEER. This CDR3 comprises 16 residues. This CDR3 is CASSQVPDYEGGEQFF. The CDR3 nucleotides read TGCGCCAGCAGCCAAGTCCCCGATTACGAGGGCGGTGAGCAGTTCTTC.

The CDR3 sequence is CASSTTSGSSYEQYF. CDR3 in DNA: TGTGCCAGCAGTACAACTAGCGGGAGCTCCTACGAGCAGTACTTC. J is TRBJ2-7 and V is TRBV6-6, with TRBD2 identical over 11 bases. The germline V gene encodes CDR1 MNHNY and CDR2 SVGAGI (reference sequence). V gave up 5 bases and J gave up 0 bases; unmatched junction bases: 3. This CDR3 contains 15 residues.

The V and J genes are TRBV28 and TRBJ2-3; 7 nucleotides match TRBD1. The CDR3 has 15 amino acids. Looked up from germline, CDR1 is MDHEN and CDR2 is SYDVKM. J was trimmed by 0 bases and V by 8 bases; bases with no gene match: 8. The CDR3 protein is CASDQGDPSTDTQYF. As DNA, the CDR3 is TGTGCCAGCGATCAGGGGGACCCTAGCACAGATACGCAGTATTTT.

This clone was counted a few times. The chain recombines TRBV27 with TRBJ2-1, with TRBD2 matching over 15 bases. CDR1 and CDR2 (germline): MNHEY, SMNVEV (reference sequence). V gave up 7 bases and J gave up 7 bases; unmatched junction bases: 5. This CDR3 spans 15 amino acids. CDR3 bases: TGTGCCAGCACCGCCGGGACTAGCGGGAGGAATGAGCAGTTCTTC. It yields the protein CASTAGTSGRNEQFF.

By its share, this clone is medium-sized. The J gene is TRBJ2-7, the V gene TRBV19; D is uncertain. CDR1 and CDR2 from the germline V gene are LNHDA and SQIVND (reference sequence). CDR3 length equals 13 residues. Trimming removed 10 bases from V and 4 bases from J, with 17 bases in between. CDR3 nucleotide sequence: TGTGCCACTGGCCCAGGTCTCCATTACGAGCAGTACTTC. Residues: CATGPGLHYEQYF.

This clone is medium-sized in the sample. The DNA of the CDR3 is TGTGCCAGCAGCGTAGCGGGGATTTTCTACAATGAGCAGTTCTTC. Its translation is CASSVAGIFYNEQFF. The rearrangement links TRBV9 to TRBJ2-1, with D possibly matching TRBD2 (5 bases). Trimming left V 0 bases short and J 3 bases short, with 10 bases between. Germline V gene sequence: CDR1 SGDLS, CDR2 YYNGEE. CDR3 length equals 15 residues.

This clone came up a few times. The chain uses TRBV7-9 and TRBJ2-5, with 11 nucleotides matching TRBD1. The CDR3 loop spans 14 amino acids. The V segment lost 8 bases and the J segment 5 bases; nucleotides outside the gene matches: 7. Germline values: CDR1 SEHNR, CDR2 FQNEAQ (reference sequence). The CDR3 nucleotides read TGTGCCAGCCGGACAGGGGGCATCGGGGAGACCCAGTACTTC. Translated, it gives CASRTGGIGETQYF.

The chain links TRBV19 to TRBJ2-7; weak D call: TRBD1 (7 bases). Germline V lookup: CDR1 LNHDA, CDR2 SQIVND (reference sequence). V lost 1 base to trimming and J lost 1 base, with 11 bases between them. This CDR3 has 15 amino acids. As DNA, the CDR3 is TGTGCCAGTAGTATAGGCGGGACAGCATCCTACGAGCAGTACTTC. It translates to CASSIGGTASYEQYF.

This clone was counted between two and nine times. The CDR3, as DNA: TGTGCCATCAGACAGCTCCGGGGGACCCAGTACTTC. Amino acid sequence: CAIRQLRGTQYF. The chain has TRBV10-3 and TRBJ2-5; a weak D match, TRBD2 (5 bases). This CDR3 is built from 12 residues. Germline loops: CDR1 ENHRY, CDR2 SYGVKD. V lost 6 bases to trimming and J lost 7 bases, with 12 bases between them.

This clone ranks as large. V and J are TRBV28 and TRBJ2-7; D gene uncertain. This CDR3 comprises 14 residues. Germline V CDR1 and CDR2: MDHEN, SYDVKM. V dropped 3 bases and J dropped 7 bases, with 16 bases sitting between them. The CDR3 is CASSFALNPEEQYF. The CDR3 DNA reads as TGTGCCAGCAGTTTCGCCTTAAACCCGGAGGAGCAGTACTTC.